Described below is a single TCR beta chain sequence and its context. The table lists this clone with a count of one. No antigen is known for it. The record has no base qualities; no much larger clone is one base away. The data are from a study of blood T cell repertoires in COVID-19 (dated by TCRdb to 2018 to 2020). Looking at the study overall: Samples covering the acute and convalescent phases of COVID-19 were provided by collaborators in the United States, Italy and Spain. Where HLA class I and class II types were available, the types were taken from metadata supplied by the sample provider, not from assay-based typing. Nearly every sample came with metadata listing a de-identified subject ID, COVID-19 status, age in years and sex. The dataset comprised deeply sampled blood TCRbeta repertoires from subjects exposed to, actively infected with, or recovered from COVID-19. Samples came from the ongoing ImmuneRACE study (first 160 participants) plus 1,254 subjects from 6 global collaborators. The material from the prospective study consisted of cDNA or gDNA derived from T cells, B-cell-depleted T cells, or PBMCs. The repertoires were released in a freely available public database meant as a resource for research on the immune response to SARS-CoV-2. Study-level results and caveats: The quantity of clinical and demographic metadata differed by source and by participant and was supplied without curation.

TCRbeta CDR3 regions were amplified from genomic DNA by means of the immunoSEQ Assay, a bias-controlled multiplex PCR. As for the authors' bioinformatics: Within the assay, amplification of reference gene primers was used to estimate how many nucleated cells each sample contained. To quantify the absolute abundance of each unique TCRbeta CDR3 rearrangement, sequence reads were collapsed and filtered. For each sample, productive Simpson clonality was calculated as the square root of Simpson's diversity index over productive rearrangements. Held by TCRdb, this immuneACCESS table contains in-frame sequences only and omits some clones. Under half of the omission traces to an unresolved V gene where checked; the cause of the rest is unknown. V and J calls and clone size come straight from that table; D and trimming were deduced from the DNA. This sample lists approximately 200,000 clones; 75% to 90% were detected once. The ten largest make up roughly 3% of the sample.

The CDR3 sequence holds 13 residues, the cysteine and phenylalanine included. The read is trimmed to its CDR3 DNA, 39 bases read in frame from base 1. The germline V gene sets CDR1 to SGHTA and CDR2 to FQGNSA. V and J are truncated by 5 bases and 7 bases respectively, leaving an intervening sequence of 14 bases. At one collaborating source in Seattle, patients were enrolled during active infection and were followed longitudinally through the course of disease. The collaborating institutions used their own protocols to collect whole blood in K2EDTA tubes. For TCRbeta analysis, collaborator samples were shipped as frozen whole blood, as isolated PBMCs, or as DNA extracted from either sample type.

The sample was peripheral blood. Recombination linked TRBV7-2 to TRBJ1-2; possibly the D gene is TRBD1, per 6 matching bases. This clonotype was sampled from a man under 40 with COVID-19, enrolled during active disease. The CDR3 corresponds to CASSRSTGGGYTF. At the DNA level, the sequence is TGTGCCAGCAGCCGTTCGACAGGAGGTGGCTACACCTTC.